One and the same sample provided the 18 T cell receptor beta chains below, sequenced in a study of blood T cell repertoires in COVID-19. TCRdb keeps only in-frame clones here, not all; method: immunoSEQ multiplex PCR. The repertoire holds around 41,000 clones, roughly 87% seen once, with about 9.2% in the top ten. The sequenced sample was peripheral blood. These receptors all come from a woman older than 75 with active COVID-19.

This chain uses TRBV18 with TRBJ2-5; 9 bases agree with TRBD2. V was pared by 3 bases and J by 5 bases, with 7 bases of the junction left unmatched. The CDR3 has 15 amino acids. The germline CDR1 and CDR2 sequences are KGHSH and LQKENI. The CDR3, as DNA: TGTGCCAGCTCACCCGGCGGGGGGGCCGTGGAGACCCAGTACTTC. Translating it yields CASSPGGGAVETQYF.

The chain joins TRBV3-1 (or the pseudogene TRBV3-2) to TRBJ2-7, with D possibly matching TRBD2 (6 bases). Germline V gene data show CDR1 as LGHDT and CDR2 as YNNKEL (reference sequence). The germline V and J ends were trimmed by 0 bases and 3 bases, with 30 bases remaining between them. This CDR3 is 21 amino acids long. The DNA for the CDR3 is TGTGCCAGCAGCCAAGATCTAAGTAGGACTACCGACAGTAGGTGGGGCTACGAGCAGTACTTC. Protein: CASSQDLSRTTDSRWGYEQYF.

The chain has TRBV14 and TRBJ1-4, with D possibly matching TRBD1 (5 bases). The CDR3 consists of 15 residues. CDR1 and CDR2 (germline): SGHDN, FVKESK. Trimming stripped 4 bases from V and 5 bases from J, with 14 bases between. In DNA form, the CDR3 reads TGTGCCAGCAGCCCTGGGCTCGGGGGAAATGAAAAACTGTTTTTT. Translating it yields CASSPGLGGNEKLFF. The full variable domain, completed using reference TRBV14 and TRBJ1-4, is EAGVTQFPSHSVIEKGQTVTLRCDPISGHDNLYWYRRVMGKEIKFLLHFVKESKQDESGMPNNRFLAERTGGTYSTLKVQPAELEDSGVYFCASSPGLGGNEKLFFGSGTQLSVL.

The CDR3 protein is CASSSQGAYTEAFF. The CDR3 DNA reads TGCGCCAGCAGCTCACAGGGGGCATACACTGAAGCTTTCTTT. The gene calls are TRBV5-1 and TRBJ1-1, with 9 nucleotides matching TRBD1. Trimming took 3 bases from V and 3 from J; bases not matched to a gene: 3. The CDR3 length is 14 residues. Germline V gene lookup returns CDR1 SGHRS and CDR2 YFSETQ.

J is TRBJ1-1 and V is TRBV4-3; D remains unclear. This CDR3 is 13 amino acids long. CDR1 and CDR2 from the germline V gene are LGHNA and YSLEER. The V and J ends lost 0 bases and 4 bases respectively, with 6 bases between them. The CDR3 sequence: CASSQDRSTEAFF. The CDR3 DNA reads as TGCGCCAGCAGCCAAGATCGGAGCACTGAAGCTTTCTTT.

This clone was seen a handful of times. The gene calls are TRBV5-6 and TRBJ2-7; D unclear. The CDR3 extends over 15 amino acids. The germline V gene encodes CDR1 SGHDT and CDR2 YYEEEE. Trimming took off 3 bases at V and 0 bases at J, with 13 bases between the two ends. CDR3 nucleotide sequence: TGTGCCAGCAGCTCCAGGATAGACCCCTCCTACGAGCAGTACTTC. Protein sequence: CASSSRIDPSYEQYF. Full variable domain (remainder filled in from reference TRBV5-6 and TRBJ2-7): DAGVTQSPTHLIKTRGQQVTLRCSPKSGHDTVSWYQQALGQGPQFIFQYYEEEERQRGNFPDRFSGHQFPNYSSELNVNALLLGDSALYLCASSSRIDPSYEQYFGPGTRLTVT.

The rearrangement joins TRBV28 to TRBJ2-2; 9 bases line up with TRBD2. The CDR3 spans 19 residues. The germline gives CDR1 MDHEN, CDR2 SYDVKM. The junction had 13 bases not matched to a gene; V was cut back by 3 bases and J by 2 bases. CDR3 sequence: CASSFIVGSGGVNTGELFF. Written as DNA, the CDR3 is TGTGCCAGCAGTTTTATCGTGGGTAGCGGGGGAGTTAACACCGGGGAGCTGTTTTTT.

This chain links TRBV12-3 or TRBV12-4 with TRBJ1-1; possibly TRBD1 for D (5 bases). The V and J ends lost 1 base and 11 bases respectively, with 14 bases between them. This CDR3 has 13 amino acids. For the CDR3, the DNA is TGTGCCAGCAGTTTAGGGGGCGGCCGGGGGGCTTTCTTT. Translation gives CASSLGGGRGAFF.

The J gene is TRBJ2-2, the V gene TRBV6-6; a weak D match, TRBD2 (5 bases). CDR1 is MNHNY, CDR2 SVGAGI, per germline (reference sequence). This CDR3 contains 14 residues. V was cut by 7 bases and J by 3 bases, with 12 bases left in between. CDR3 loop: CASMEARDTGELFF. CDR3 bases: TGTGCCAGCATGGAGGCTCGGGACACCGGGGAGCTGTTTTTT.

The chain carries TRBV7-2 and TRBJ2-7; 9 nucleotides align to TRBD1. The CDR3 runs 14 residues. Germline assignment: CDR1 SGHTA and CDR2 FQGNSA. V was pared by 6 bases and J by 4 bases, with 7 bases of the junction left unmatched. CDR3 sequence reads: CASSTGGVWYEQYF. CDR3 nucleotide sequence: TGTGCCAGCAGTACAGGGGGCGTTTGGTACGAGCAGTACTTC.

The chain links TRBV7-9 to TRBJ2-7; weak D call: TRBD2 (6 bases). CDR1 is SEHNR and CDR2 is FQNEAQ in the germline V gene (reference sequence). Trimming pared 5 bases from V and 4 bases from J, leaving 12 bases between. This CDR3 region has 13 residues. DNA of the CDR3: TGTGCCAGCAGCCACGGGAGCGGGTACGAGCAGTACTTC. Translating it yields CASSHGSGYEQYF.

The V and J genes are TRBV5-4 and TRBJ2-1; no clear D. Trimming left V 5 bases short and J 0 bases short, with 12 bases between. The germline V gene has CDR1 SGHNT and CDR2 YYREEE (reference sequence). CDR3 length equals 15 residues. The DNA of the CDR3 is TGTGCCAGCAGATCTACTTCGAGCTCCTACAATGAGCAGTTCTTC. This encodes CASRSTSSSYNEQFF.

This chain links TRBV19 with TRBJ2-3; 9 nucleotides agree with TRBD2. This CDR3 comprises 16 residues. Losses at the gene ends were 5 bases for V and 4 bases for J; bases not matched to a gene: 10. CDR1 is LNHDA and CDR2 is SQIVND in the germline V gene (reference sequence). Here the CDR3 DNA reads TGTGCCAGTAGTCCCTCCAGCGGGGGGAGATCAGATACGCAGTATTTT. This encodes CASSPSSGGRSDTQYF.

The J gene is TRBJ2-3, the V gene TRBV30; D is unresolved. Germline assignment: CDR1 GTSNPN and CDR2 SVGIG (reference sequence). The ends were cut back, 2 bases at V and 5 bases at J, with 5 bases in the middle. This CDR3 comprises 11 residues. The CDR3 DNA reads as TGTGCCTGGAGTTCCCTAGATACGCAGTATTTT. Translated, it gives CAWSSLDTQYF.

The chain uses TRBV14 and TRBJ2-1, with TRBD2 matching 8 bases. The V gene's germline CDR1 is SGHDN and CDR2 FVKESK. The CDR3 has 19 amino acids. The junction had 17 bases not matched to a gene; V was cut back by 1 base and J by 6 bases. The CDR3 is CASSQGPIGGGPWGNEQFF. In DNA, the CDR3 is TGTGCCAGCAGCCAAGGCCCAATAGGCGGGGGGCCCTGGGGCAATGAGCAGTTCTTC.

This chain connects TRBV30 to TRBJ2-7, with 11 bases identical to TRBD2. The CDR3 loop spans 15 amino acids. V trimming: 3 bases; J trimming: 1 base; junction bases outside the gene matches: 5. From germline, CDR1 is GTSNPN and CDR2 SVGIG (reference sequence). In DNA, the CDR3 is TGTGCCTGGAGCGACGGACTAGCGGGTTCCTACGAGCAGTACTTC. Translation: CAWSDGLAGSYEQYF.

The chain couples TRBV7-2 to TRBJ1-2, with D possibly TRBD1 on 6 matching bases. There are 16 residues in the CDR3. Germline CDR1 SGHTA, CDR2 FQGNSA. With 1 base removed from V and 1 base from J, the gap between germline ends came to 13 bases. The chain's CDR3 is CASSLVAGAYNYGYTF. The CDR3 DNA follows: TGTGCCAGCAGCTTAGTAGCGGGGGCGTATAACTATGGCTACACCTTC.

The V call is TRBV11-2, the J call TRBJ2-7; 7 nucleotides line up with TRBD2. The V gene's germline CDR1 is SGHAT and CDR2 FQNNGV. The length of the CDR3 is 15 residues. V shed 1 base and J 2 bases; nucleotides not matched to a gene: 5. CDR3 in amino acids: CASSLGEGLAYEQYF. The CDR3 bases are TGTGCCAGCAGCTTAGGGGAAGGACTAGCCTACGAGCAGTACTTC. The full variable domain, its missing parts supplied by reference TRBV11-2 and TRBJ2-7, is EAGVAQSPRYKIIEKRQSVAFWCNPISGHATLYWYQQILGQGPKLLIQFQNNGVVDDSQLPKDRFSAERLKGVDSTLKIQPAKLEDSAVYLCASSLGEGLAYEQYFGPGTRLTVT.